Here is one T cell receptor beta chain with its context. J gave up 3 bases and V 0 bases, and 13 bases lay outside the gene matches. Germline assignment: CDR1 SGDLS and CDR2 YYNGEE. The CDR3 loop spans 19 amino acids. This sample was taken from a study of blood T cell repertoires in COVID-19. Study at large: Both acute and convalescent COVID-19 samples were obtained from the United States, Italy and Spain.

Sequencing used immunoSEQ multiplex PCR; TCRdb keeps in-frame clones, though not all of them. The sample carries approximately 99,000 clones, around 90% recorded once. This clonotype was sampled from a human donor in a cohort sampled during active COVID-19. The chain links TRBV9 to TRBJ2-1; 9 bases align to TRBD2. The sequencing sample was made of peripheral blood. CDR3 coding DNA: TGTGCCAGCAGCGTAGCGGGCACTTTAGCGGGAGTAAGCTACAATGAGCAGTTCTTC. Translated, it gives CASSVAGTLAGVSYNEQFF.